Shown below are 4 T cell receptor beta chains from a single sample sequenced in a study of cytomegalovirus exposure and HLA in healthy donors. In the PCR, 60 Vbeta and 13 Jbeta primers were used. Generated by immunoSEQ multiplex PCR, the TCRdb table keeps only in-frame clones and is missing some. The table has approximately 150,000 clones, 77% seen once. Sequencing was performed on PBMCs. The receptors were gathered from a woman under 40 in good health and CMV-seropositive.

The rearrangement links TRBV4-3 to TRBJ2-7, with D possibly matching TRBD2 (6 bases). V gave up 0 bases and J gave up 7 bases, with 28 bases separating them. CDR3 length: 19 amino acids. The germline gives CDR1 LGHNA, CDR2 YSLEER. As DNA, the CDR3 is TGCGCCAGCAGCCAAGATTCGGGGGATGAAATGGGTCCAATTGGGGAGCAGTACTTC. Protein: CASSQDSGDEMGPIGEQYF.

The chain links TRBV30 to TRBJ1-4; TRBD1 agrees at 8 bases. This CDR3 has 19 residues. CDR1 GTSNPN and CDR2 SVGIG come from the germline V gene (reference sequence). V shed 5 bases, J shed 1 base, and the junction held 18 bases outside the gene matches. The CDR3 loop is CAWEKGQAIPRETNEKLFF. The CDR3 DNA reads as TGTGCCTGGGAGAAGGGACAGGCAATACCACGGGAAACTAATGAAAAACTGTTTTTT.

The CDR3 DNA sequence: TGTGCCAGCAGTGACCAGGGAAGGGACACAGATACGCAGTATTTT. Its protein is CASSDQGRDTDTQYF. J is TRBJ2-3 and V is TRBV6-4; tentatively, D is TRBD1 (5 bases). CDR1 and CDR2 (germline): MRHNA, SNTAGT. This CDR3 is 15 amino acids long. With 2 bases removed from V and 2 bases from J, the gap between germline ends came to 11 bases.

This clone has a handful of counts. The V and J genes are TRBV25-1 and TRBJ1-2, with TRBD1 matching over 7 bases. There are 17 residues in the CDR3. Germline trimming cut 6 bases from V and 4 bases from J; bases unmatched to any gene: 17. CDR1 and CDR2 from the germline V gene are MGHDK and SYGVNS. The CDR3 loop is CASRGGTVADWSYGYTF. CDR3 bases: TGTGCCAGCAGAGGGGGGACAGTAGCTGACTGGAGCTATGGCTACACCTTC.